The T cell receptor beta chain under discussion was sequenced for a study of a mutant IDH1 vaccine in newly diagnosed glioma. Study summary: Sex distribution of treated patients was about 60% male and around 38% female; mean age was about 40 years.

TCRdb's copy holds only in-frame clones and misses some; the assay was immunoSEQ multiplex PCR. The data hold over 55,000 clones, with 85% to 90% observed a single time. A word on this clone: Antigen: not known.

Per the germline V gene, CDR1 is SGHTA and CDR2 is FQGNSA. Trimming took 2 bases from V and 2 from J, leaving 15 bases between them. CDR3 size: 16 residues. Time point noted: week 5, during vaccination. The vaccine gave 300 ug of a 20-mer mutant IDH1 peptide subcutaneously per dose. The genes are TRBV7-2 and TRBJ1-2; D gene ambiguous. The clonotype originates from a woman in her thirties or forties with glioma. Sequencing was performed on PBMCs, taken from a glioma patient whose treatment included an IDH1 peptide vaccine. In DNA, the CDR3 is TGTGCCAGCAGCTTATTAGGCAAAGGGCTGAACTATGGCTACACCTTC. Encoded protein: CASSLLGKGLNYGYTF.